The T cell receptor (beta chain) under discussion was sequenced for a study of T-cell reconstitution after alpha-beta-depleted transplantation in children. Preparing the TCRbeta library involved the use of unique molecular identifiers. Using its own MiXCR run on the PCR reads, TCRdb lists one record per CDR3 protein. This table has 250,000 to 400,000 distinct CDR3 sequences, about a quarter appearing once. General study results and limits: Diversity of TCRbeta at day 60 was high in some patients, arising from surviving recipient T cells and thymic progenitors. Where alpha-beta T cells came from about two months after transplant was reportedly several hundred expanded graft clones. Among T cells one year after transplant, newly produced cells accounted for most counts and diversity.

Points on this clonotype: Its antigen is not identified.

Germline V CDR1 and CDR2: MGHRA, YSYEKL. V was cut by 2 bases and J by 1 base, with 9 bases left in between. The CDR3 length is 16 residues. This TCR came from a male patient aged 10 to 17 who had a stem cell transplant for acute lymphoblastic leukemia, so the T cells may come from the graft donor. The specimen was PBMCs, mostly from graft donor cells, collected 180 days after TCRalphabeta/CD19-depleted stem cell transplant. This chain links TRBV4-1 with TRBJ2-6; D is possibly TRBD1 (5 bases). DNA of the CDR3: TGCGCCAGCAGCCAAATGGACATTTCTGGGGCCAACGTCCTGACTTTC. It encodes CASSQMDISGANVLTF.